One and the same sample provided the 32 T cell receptor beta chains below, sequenced in a study of shared clonotypes between healthy human individuals. The method was immunoSEQ multiplex PCR; TCRdb's version includes in-frame clones alone and lacks a portion of them. The data contain more than 2,000,000 clones, 85% to 95% of them singletons. The specimen sequenced was naive CD4+ T cells from PBMCs. The subset was: CD45RA+ positively selected. The origin of the receptors is a man younger than 35 in good health. Some clones in this sample may be carry-over from other donors' samples.

The V call is TRBV5-1, the J call TRBJ1-3, with D possibly matching TRBD1 (6 bases). The V gene lost 0 bases and the J gene lost 4 bases, with 11 bases spanning the gap. This CDR3 contains 15 residues. Germline V gene lookup returns CDR1 SGHRS and CDR2 YFSETQ. CDR3 amino acids: CASSLDYRVGNTIYF. The DNA of the CDR3 is TGCGCCAGCAGCTTGGATTACAGGGTAGGAAACACCATATATTTT.

The chain couples TRBV14 to TRBJ2-7; maybe TRBD2 (6 bases). This CDR3 comprises 17 residues. The germline gives CDR1 SGHDN, CDR2 FVKESK. Trimming cost V 4 bases and J 1 base, with 20 bases left between them. CDR3 nucleotides: TGTGCCAGCAGCCGAAGAGCCTCTTGGGGGGAGTCCTACGAGCAGTACTTC. It is translated as CASSRRASWGESYEQYF.

The chain couples TRBV18 to TRBJ1-1; D not certain. The ends were cut back, 1 base at V and 11 bases at J, with 14 bases in the middle. The germline CDR1 and CDR2 sequences are KGHSH and LQKENI. CDR3 length: 13 amino acids. The CDR3 region is CASSPREPAGAFF. CDR3 nucleotides: TGTGCCAGCTCACCACGGGAGCCCGCGGGGGCTTTCTTT.

The chain carries TRBV28 and TRBJ1-2; D not certain. The V end was cut by 5 bases, the J end by 5 bases, with 12 bases between. The CDR3 runs to 13 residues. Germline CDR1 reads MDHEN; CDR2 reads SYDVKM. The CDR3: CASSDPDVYGYTF. As DNA, the CDR3 is TGTGCCAGCAGTGACCCCGATGTTTATGGCTACACCTTC.

CDR3 in DNA: TGTGCCAGCAGTGTCCCCATAGGTGAAAAACTGTTTTTT. Translation gives CASSVPIGEKLFF. This chain links TRBV2 with TRBJ1-4; D uncertain. The germline V gene encodes CDR1 SNHLY and CDR2 FYNNEI. CDR3 length equals 13 residues. V was clipped by 4 bases and J by 7 bases, with 10 bases between them.

The table lists this clone with a few counts. Additional DNA sequences in this sample encode the identical CDR3. The rearrangement joins TRBV2 to TRBJ2-1; possible D gene TRBD1, 6 bases. The ends were cut back, 2 bases at V and 0 bases at J, with 8 bases in the middle. The CDR3 is made up of 15 amino acids. Germline V gene data show CDR1 as SNHLY and CDR2 as FYNNEI. This CDR3 is CASSEQGSSYNEQFF. CDR3 DNA sequence: TGTGCCAGCAGTGAACAGGGGAGCTCCTACAATGAGCAGTTCTTC.

The chain uses TRBV7-9 and TRBJ2-1; TRBD2 matches at 8 bases. Germline CDR1 and CDR2: SEHNR and FQNEAQ (reference sequence). This CDR3 is built from 19 residues. J gave up 0 bases and V 1 base, and 11 bases lay outside the gene matches. CDR3 sequence (DNA): TGTGCCAGCAGCTTAGTTTTCAGGATACTAGCGGACTCCTACAATGAGCAGTTCTTC. This codes for CASSLVFRILADSYNEQFF.

The chain has TRBV28 and TRBJ1-1; weak D call: TRBD1 (5 bases). CDR1 and CDR2 from the germline V gene are MDHEN and SYDVKM. The CDR3 length is 14 residues. V lost 7 bases and J 1 base, leaving 13 bases between the germline ends. CDR3 DNA sequence: TGTGCCAGCACCCCGGGGGGTGAGAACACTGAAGCTTTCTTT. Its translation: CASTPGGENTEAFF.

The rearrangement joins TRBV5-6 to TRBJ2-2; D unclear. V dropped 4 bases and J dropped 2 bases, with 6 bases sitting between them. CDR1 SGHDT and CDR2 YYEEEE come from the germline V gene. The CDR3 consists of 13 residues. The CDR3 DNA sequence: TGTGCCAGCAGCGTCCGTAACACCGGGGAGCTGTTTTTT. This encodes CASSVRNTGELFF.

This clone came up once. The rearrangement uses TRBV19 and TRBJ2-2, with no clear D. Germline lookup yields CDR1 LNHDA and CDR2 SQIVND (reference sequence). The CDR3 extends over 16 amino acids. Trimming removed 4 bases from V and 0 bases from J, with 12 bases in between. This chain's CDR3 is CASSTLFLANTGELFF. The DNA of the CDR3 is TGTGCCAGTAGTACCCTTTTTCTCGCGAACACCGGGGAGCTGTTTTTT.

The chain employs TRBV19 and TRBJ1-1, with unresolved D. The CDR3 has 12 amino acids. V was shortened by 3 bases and J by 2 bases, with 4 bases between the two germline ends. CDR1 is LNHDA and CDR2 is SQIVND in the germline V gene (reference sequence). CDR3 in DNA: TGTGCCAGTAGTATCAAAAACACTGAAGCTTTCTTT. This sequence encodes CASSIKNTEAFF.

This chain joins TRBV28 and TRBJ2-3, with 11 bases lining up with TRBD1. This CDR3 is built from 19 residues. Trimming took 5 bases from V and 1 from J; bases not matched to a gene: 14. Germline lookup yields CDR1 MDHEN and CDR2 SYDVKM. CDR3 protein: CASSTRTGGAGGGTDTQYF. CDR3 DNA: TGTGCCAGCAGTACCCGGACAGGGGGCGCGGGAGGGGGCACAGATACGCAGTATTTT.

This clone was seen a few times. Distinct nucleotide sequences in the sample also encode this CDR3. J is TRBJ2-7 and V is TRBV18; D perhaps matches TRBD2 (6 bases). V lost 3 bases and J lost 4, with 10 bases in between. There are 13 residues in the CDR3. Germline V gene sequence: CDR1 KGHSH, CDR2 LQKENI. In DNA form, the CDR3 reads TGTGCCAGCTCACCCTCGGGGGATTACGAGCAGTACTTC. This encodes CASSPSGDYEQYF.

This chain joins TRBV9 and TRBJ2-2, with 13 positions matching TRBD2. The CDR3 totals 17 residues. The junction had 4 bases not matched to a gene; V was cut back by 2 bases and J by 3 bases. Germline CDR1 SGDLS, CDR2 YYNGEE. The CDR3 sequence is CASSVVGLAGYTGELFF. The CDR3 DNA reads TGTGCCAGCAGCGTCGTGGGACTAGCGGGATACACCGGGGAGCTGTTTTTT.

The chain joins TRBV6-5 to TRBJ1-2; tentative D call: TRBD1 (5 bases). CDR1 MNHEY and CDR2 SVGAGI come from the germline V gene. Trimming left V 8 bases short and J 6 bases short, with 16 bases between. This CDR3 comprises 13 residues. The CDR3 is CASWSQWGHGYTF. The CDR3 coding sequence is TGTGCCAGCTGGAGCCAGTGGGGCCATGGCTACACCTTC.

The rearrangement links TRBV11-2 to TRBJ1-4; no definite D call. The CDR3 has 15 amino acids. Germline loops: CDR1 SGHAT, CDR2 FQNNGV. V was trimmed by 5 bases and J by 2 bases, leaving 12 bases between them. CDR3 protein: CASSPTMGTNEKLFF. The CDR3 nucleotides read TGTGCCAGCAGCCCCACCATGGGGACTAATGAAAAACTGTTTTTT.

The V and J genes are TRBV6-5 and TRBJ2-7; no firm D call. This CDR3 has 16 amino acids. Looked up from germline, CDR1 is MNHEY and CDR2 is SVGAGI. V was cut by 2 bases and J by 2 bases, with 16 bases left in between. The CDR3 spells CASSYGVVWSPYEQYF. In DNA form, the CDR3 reads TGTGCCAGCAGTTACGGGGTGGTGTGGAGCCCCTACGAGCAGTACTTC.

This clone was seen more than once but under ten times. The rearrangement uses TRBV2 and TRBJ2-7, with 9 bases fitting TRBD2. This CDR3 is 15 amino acids long. J gave up 5 bases and V 7 bases, and 12 bases lay outside the gene matches. Germline CDR1 SNHLY, CDR2 FYNNEI. CDR3 DNA: TGTGCCAGCACCCGGGCGGGAGGGCCTGTCCACGAGCAGTACTTC. As protein: CASTRAGGPVHEQYF.

This rearrangement joins TRBV7-2 to TRBJ2-5, with D perhaps TRBD1 (6 bases). The V end was cut by 3 bases, the J end by 1 base, with 12 bases between. CDR1 SGHTA and CDR2 FQGNSA come from the germline V gene. This CDR3 region has 15 residues. CDR3 in DNA: TGTGCCAGCAGCTTCGACTCAGGGGCCCAAGAGACCCAGTACTTC. Translating gives CASSFDSGAQETQYF.

As to this clone: Distinct nucleotide sequences in the sample also encode this CDR3. In nucleotides, the CDR3 is TGTGCCAGCAGCCTCTCGGGACGGAACTATGGCTACACCTTC. Translating gives CASSLSGRNYGYTF. The chain links TRBV28 to TRBJ1-2; D possibly corresponds to TRBD1 (5 bases). Trimming removed 6 bases from V and 2 bases from J, with 13 bases in between. Per the germline V gene, CDR1 is MDHEN and CDR2 is SYDVKM. The CDR3 contains 14 residues.

This chain uses TRBV15 with TRBJ2-7, with no clear D. Per the germline V gene, CDR1 is LNHNV and CDR2 is YYDKDF (reference sequence). V was pared by 6 bases and J by 0 bases, with 12 bases between. The CDR3 is 14 amino acids. CDR3 sequence: CATRGNWGSYEQYF. CDR3 coding DNA: TGTGCCACCAGGGGAAATTGGGGCTCCTACGAGCAGTACTTC.

The chain is built from TRBV5-1 and TRBJ2-5, with a possible D match to TRBD1 (6 bases). V was trimmed by 0 bases and J by 4 bases, leaving 13 bases between them. Germline CDR1 SGHRS, CDR2 YFSETQ. This CDR3 comprises 15 residues. The CDR3 DNA reads TGCGCCAGCAGCTTGGCCCGGACAGAGGGAGAGACCCAGTACTTC. Its translation: CASSLARTEGETQYF. Supplemented by reference TRBV5-1 and TRBJ2-5, the full variable domain reads KAGVTQTPRYLIKTRGQQVTLSCSPISGHRSVSWYQQTPGQGLQFLFEYFSETQRNKGNFPGRFSGRQFSNSRSEMNVSTLELGDSALYLCASSLARTEGETQYFGPGTRLLVL.

In the case of this clone: One end of the junction is discordant with germline, which a read error may explain. The V gene is TRBV6-1, the J gene TRBJ2-7; 9 bases match TRBD1. From germline, CDR1 is MNHNS and CDR2 SASEGT. This CDR3 has 14 residues. The CDR3 protein is CASRGQGNSYGQYF. CDR3 bases: TGTGCCAGTAGGGGACAGGGAAACTCCTACGGGCAGTACTTC.

The V call is TRBV6-1, the J call TRBJ2-7; 12 nucleotides match TRBD1. CDR1 and CDR2 from the germline V gene are MNHNS and SASEGT. The V segment lost 7 bases and the J segment 6 bases; nucleotides outside the gene matches: 10. This CDR3 contains 15 residues. The CDR3 spells CASNFAGGQGAEQYF. In DNA form, the CDR3 reads TGTGCCAGCAATTTTGCGGGGGGACAGGGGGCCGAGCAGTACTTC.

The chain uses TRBV6-6 and TRBJ1-5, with a weak D call TRBD1 (5 bases). This CDR3 has 14 amino acids. V gave up 5 bases and J gave up 3 bases, with 11 bases separating them. Germline V gene sequence: CDR1 MNHNY, CDR2 SVGAGI (reference sequence). The CDR3 reads CASSVRAHNQPQHF. Here the CDR3 DNA reads TGTGCCAGCAGTGTCAGGGCTCACAATCAGCCCCAGCATTTT.

This chain uses TRBV7-8 with TRBJ1-5; D is possibly TRBD1 (6 bases). Trimming cost V 5 bases and J 0 bases, with 29 bases left between them. Looked up from germline, CDR1 is SGHVS and CDR2 is FQNEAQ. CDR3 length: 21 amino acids. CDR3 loop: CASSRNRDGPTYTNSNQPQHF. Written as DNA, the CDR3 is TGTGCCAGCAGCCGTAACAGGGATGGGCCGACCTACACGAATAGCAATCAGCCCCAGCATTTT.

V gene TRBV2 combines with J gene TRBJ1-1; D is perhaps TRBD1 (6 bases). V lost 0 bases and J 1 base, leaving 9 bases between the germline ends. There are 15 residues in the CDR3. Germline V CDR1 and CDR2: SNHLY, FYNNEI. Written as DNA, the CDR3 is TGTGCCAGCAGTGAAGCTGGGGGGGCGAACACTGAAGCTTTCTTT. It encodes CASSEAGGANTEAFF.

The chain recombines TRBV10-3 with TRBJ2-7; maybe TRBD1 (5 bases). Per germline, CDR1 ENHRY and CDR2 SYGVKD. V lost 2 bases to trimming and J lost 3 bases, with 11 bases between them. The CDR3 has 14 residues. CDR3: CAISEPPDNYEQYF. The CDR3 bases are TGTGCCATCAGTGAGCCTCCGGACAACTACGAGCAGTACTTC.

This sequence joins TRBV7-2 and TRBJ1-1; weak D call: TRBD1 (5 bases). V lost 6 bases, J lost 5 bases, and 13 bases lay in between. CDR1 is SGHTA and CDR2 is FQGNSA in the germline V gene. The CDR3 has 13 residues. CDR3 DNA sequence: TGTGCCAGCAGGGGGCCCCCGGGGACTGAAGCTTTCTTT. Protein product: CASRGPPGTEAFF.

This chain connects TRBV29-1 to TRBJ2-5; no definite D call. The DNA end is a closer match to TRBJ2-7, so the J assignment may be wrong. Germline loops: CDR1 SQVTM, CDR2 ANQGSEA. The CDR3 is made up of 12 amino acids. The CDR3 DNA sequence: TGCAGCGTTGAATCTGGGTCCTACGAGCAGTACTTC. It yields the protein CSVESGSYEQYF.

The table lists this clone with a few counts. CDR3 protein: CASSAMRNTEAFF. CDR3 bases: TGTGCCAGCAGTGCGATGAGGAACACTGAAGCTTTCTTT. The chain employs TRBV6-1 and TRBJ1-1, with unresolved D. CDR3 length: 13 amino acids. V shed 4 bases and J shed 1 base, with 7 bases lying between them. Germline V CDR1 and CDR2: MNHNS, SASEGT.

This clone was recorded only once. V usage is TRBV2 and J usage is TRBJ2-1; D possibly corresponds to TRBD1 (5 bases). CDR1 SNHLY and CDR2 FYNNEI come from the germline V gene. This CDR3 region has 15 residues. Trimming removed 7 bases from V and 5 bases from J, with 18 bases in between. The CDR3 here is CASIFDSRRNNEQFF. The DNA for the CDR3 is TGTGCCAGCATTTTCGACAGCCGACGTAACAATGAGCAGTTCTTC.